This TCR beta chain was sequenced for a study of T cell repertoires in cytomegalovirus infection. This clonotype was seen only a few times. Its matching antigen is unknown. One entry per CDR3 protein, called by TCRdb with MiXCR from the reads. The sample gives about 52,000 distinct CDR3 sequences, roughly a fifth of which show up once; around four fifths is in the top ten. CDR3 size: 12 residues. V was trimmed by 3 bases and J by 9 bases, leaving 11 bases between them. The starting material was CD8+ T cells from cultured PBMCs, obtained from culture after CMV antigen stimulation. The rearrangement uses TRBV12-3 or TRBV12-4 and TRBJ1-1, with D perhaps matching TRBD1 (6 bases). The clonotype originates from a human donor in good health (CMV status not recorded). Some clones in this sample may be carry-over from other donors' samples. The chain's CDR3 is CASSFGRGKAFF. The CDR3 nucleotides read TGTGCCAGCAGTTTTGGTAGGGGGAAAGCTTTCTTT.